The T cell receptor beta chain under discussion was sequenced for a study of response to subunit inactivated influenza vaccine (dated by TCRdb to the late 2010s). Describing the broader study: The study used deep quantitative T cell receptor repertoire profiling to track responses to a trivalent subunit inactivated influenza vaccine.

As for this clonotype: It lacks a known antigen. Base quality data are lacking; no much larger clone is found one base away.

Receptor libraries were prepared by RT-PCR. TCRdb names Illumina HiSeq 2500 as the instrument used. TCRdb handled the public reads itself, with Q25 trimming in fastp and clone calling in MiXCR, and kept productive beta chains. Each entry merges the rows of one CDR3 protein and shows their most common DNA and genes. This sample holds roughly 550,000 distinct CDR3 sequences; 20% to 25% were observed only once. About 2.8% of the sample belongs to the ten largest clones. What the work shows at the level of the full study, not this receptor alone: The authors suggested that each seasonal influenza vaccination may recruit only a limited number of new T cells.

The trim is 1 base for V and 8 bases for J, with a gap of 11 bases between the germline ends. The CDR3 contains 14 residues, cysteine and phenylalanine counted. Only the CDR3 part of the read is kept: 42 bases, read in frame from the first base. The germline V gene sets CDR1 to LGHNA and CDR2 to YNFKEQ. Separately, the same data were catalogued under a study of T cells expressing NK-cell markers. That second publication adds: TCR beta cDNA libraries were made by 5'RACE template switching that added a universal primer site and unique molecular identifiers. In sorted CD3+CD56+NKG2C+, CD3+CD56+NKG2C- and CD3+CD56-NKG2C+ T-cell subsets from about 8 donors, TCR beta-chain repertoires were profiled. Among the eight sequenced donors, only one was HCMV-seronegative, while the other seven were HCMV-seropositive. To restrict sorting to alphabetaTCR-expressing T cells, an anti-gammadeltaTCR antibody was added in several experiments. In six donors, the dominant CD3+CD56+NKG2C+ clonotypes ranked among the top 10 CD8+ clonotypes, making up roughly 1.0-8% of CD8+ T cells. Those dominant clonotypes were again the most abundant among CD3+CD56-NKG2C+ cells in a handful of donors, at about 28.3-60.1%. It remained unclear whether the expanded NKG2C-expressing T cell clones were specific for HCMV antigens. The eight sequenced donors were randomly selected healthy volunteers, three men and five women. HCMV serostatus was determined by detecting HCMV-specific IgG in serum with a commercial ELISA kit. Peripheral blood mononuclear cells were isolated from blood by Ficoll density gradient centrifugation. CD4+ and CD8+ T cells were isolated from PBMC by magnetic immunoseparation with Miltenyi isolation kits. Synthesis of cDNA was primed from the TCR beta constant segment and was followed by two consecutive PCR amplification steps. The libraries were sequenced on Illumina HiSeq 2000/2500, MiSeq or NextSeq, producing 2 x 150 bp reads. MIGEC handled demultiplexing of the reads and grouping by UMI, while MiTCR was used to assemble and quantify clonotypes. To exclude erroneous sequences, any TCR cDNA sequence not supported by at least two reads was discarded. The tcR package was used for downstream repertoire analysis, and clonotypes were matched across fractions by CDR3 nucleotide sequence plus V segment. VDJmatch was used to annotate antigen specificity against VDJdb, with one amino acid substitution in CDR3 permitted.

Material: CD4+ T cells sorted from PBMCs, obtained 11 to 12 days after vaccination. Here the chain combines TRBV4-2 and TRBJ1-4; TRBD1 is perhaps the D gene, given 6 matching bases. This receptor was identified in a middle-aged man who received an inactivated influenza vaccine. Donor details come from another sample of the same person, matched by shared clones. Here is the DNA: TGTGCCAGCAGCCAAGGACAGGAGGACGAAAAACTGTTTTTT. This gives the protein CASSQGQEDEKLFF.